This T cell receptor (beta chain) emerged from a study of tumor and adjacent non-tumor tissue in lung cancer. The overall study: Patients comprised approximately eleven adenocarcinoma, 2 squamous cell carcinoma and 1 small cell lung cancer. Study-level findings and limits: Tumor tissue had significantly higher TCR diversity than normal lung. Patients with more diverse tumor TCRs had worse survival.

This clonotype is a singleton in its sample. No antigen is known for it. Sequence at one end of the junction differs from germline and may be a read error. RNA was extracted from bulk tissue without any cell sorting. More than 3 cm separated this lung sample from the edge of the tumor. Donors were chemotherapy-naive, newly diagnosed lung cancer surgical patients in China, August–late 2014. This CDR3 has 15 amino acids. Germline lookup yields CDR1 SGHAT and CDR2 FQNNGV. Three rounds of nested PCR, following a modified ARM-PCR protocol, produced the TCRbeta library. Each CDR3 protein gets one entry after TCRdb re-called the multiplex PCR reads with MiXCR. The sample holds about 90,000 distinct CDR3 sequences, 65% to 80% seen once.

This clonotype was sampled from a woman aged 50 to 65 with non-small cell lung cancer. The sequenced material came from distant non-tumor lung tissue. This chain connects TRBV11-2 to TRBJ2-3, with D possibly being TRBD1 (6 bases). The DNA for the CDR3 is TGTGCCAGCGGCTTAGGACACTCAGGGGACCATACGCAGTATTTT. This translates into CASGLGHSGDHTQYF. The full variable domain, its missing parts supplied by reference TRBV11-2 and TRBJ2-3, is EAGVAQSPRYKIIEKRQSVAFWCNPISGHATLYWYQQILGQGPKLLIQFQNNGVVDDSQLPKDRFSAERLKGVDSTLKIQPAKLEDSAVYLCASGLGHSGDHTQYFGPGTRLTVL.